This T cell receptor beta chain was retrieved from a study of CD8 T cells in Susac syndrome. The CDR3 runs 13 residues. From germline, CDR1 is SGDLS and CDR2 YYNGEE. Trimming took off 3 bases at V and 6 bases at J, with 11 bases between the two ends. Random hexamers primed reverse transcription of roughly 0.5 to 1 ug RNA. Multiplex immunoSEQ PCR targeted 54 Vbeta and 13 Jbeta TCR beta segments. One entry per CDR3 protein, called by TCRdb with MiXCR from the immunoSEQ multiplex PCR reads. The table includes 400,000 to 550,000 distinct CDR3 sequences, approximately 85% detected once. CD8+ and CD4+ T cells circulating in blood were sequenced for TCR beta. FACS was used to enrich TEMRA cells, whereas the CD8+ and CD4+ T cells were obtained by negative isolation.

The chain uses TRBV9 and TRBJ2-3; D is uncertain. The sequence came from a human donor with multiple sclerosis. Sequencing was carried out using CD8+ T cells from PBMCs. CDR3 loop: CASSESGADTQYF. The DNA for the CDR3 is TGTGCCAGCAGCGAGTCTGGAGCGGATACGCAGTATTTT.